This T cell receptor beta chain appears in the sequencing data of a study of post-analysis software for immune sequencing data. Study-wide findings and caveats: About five TRBV segments (TRBV5-6, TRBV5-1 and TRBV20-1 among them) occurred more frequently in patients than in controls.

V trimming: 5 bases; J trimming: 2 bases; junction bases outside the gene matches: 15. Germline CDR1 and CDR2: MNHEY and SMNVEV (reference sequence). The CDR3 totals 17 residues. The TCR beta cDNA libraries carried unique molecular identifiers. TCRdb fed the PCR reads into MiXCR, producing one record per CDR3 protein. This table has some 690,000 distinct CDR3 sequences, 30% appearing once. Comments on this clonotype: Its target is unknown.

This receptor was obtained from a girl aged 10 to 17 with multiple sclerosis. The rearrangement joins TRBV27 to TRBJ2-7, with TRBD1 identical over 7 bases. The specimen was blood. CDR3 DNA sequence: TGTGCCAGCAGTCTACACGCCCCCGGGACAGCCACCTACGAGCAGTACTTC. Translated: CASSLHAPGTATYEQYF.